Listed below are T cell receptor beta chains from one sample, sequenced in a study of identifying expanded T cells in peripheral blood. The table came from immunoSEQ multiplex PCR; TCRdb's copy has only in-frame clones and leaves some out. This table has tens of thousands of clones, about 83% appearing once. Sequencing was done on a sample of blood. Every receptor here comes from a person between 18 and 75 years old in good health. CDR3s include the opening cysteine and the closing phenylalanine or tryptophan. The D gene is left open where the match is weak. Part of the rows lack a size; the others show once, few, many or a class for expanded clones.

V: TRBV4-1; size: -; D: -; J: TRBJ1-3; CDR3: CASSQHIGTGRNRNTIYF; DNA: TGCGCCAGCAGCCAACACATTGGGACGGGCCGTAACAGAAACACCATATATTTT
V: TRBV25-1; size: -; D: TRBD1; J: TRBJ1-4; CDR3: CASRGPGTVNEKLFF; DNA: TGTGCCAGCAGGGGCCCCGGGACAGTTAATGAAAAACTGTTTTTT
V: TRBV4-2; size: few; D: -; J: TRBJ2-3; CDR3: CASSQESQFGDTQYF; DNA: TGTGCCAGCAGCCAAGAGTCTCAGTTCGGAGATACGCAGTATTTT
V: TRBV7-8; size: -; D: TRBD1; J: TRBJ1-6; CDR3: CASSLQGREDSPLHF; DNA: TGTGCCAGCAGCCTACAGGGGCGAGAAGATTCACCCCTCCACTTT
V: TRBV29-1; size: -; D: TRBD2; J: TRBJ2-7; CDR3: CSVHRLAGPTYEQYF; DNA: TGCAGCGTTCATAGACTAGCGGGACCTACCTACGAGCAGTACTTC
V: TRBV12-5; size: -; D: TRBD2; J: TRBJ2-3; CDR3: CASGRGLAGTDTQYF; DNA: TGTGCTAGTGGACGGGGACTAGCGGGCACAGATACGCAGTATTTT
V: TRBV28; size: many; D: TRBD2; J: TRBJ2-1; CDR3: CASGRTSASNEQFF; DNA: TGTGCCTCCGGGCGGACTAGCGCTTCCAATGAGCAGTTCTTC
V: TRBV9; size: -; D: TRBD1; J: TRBJ1-5; CDR3: CASSAGQHSNQPQHF; DNA: TGTGCCAGCAGCGCGGGACAGCATAGCAATCAGCCCCAGCATTTT
V: TRBV27; size: -; D: TRBD1; J: TRBJ1-1; CDR3: CASSLSQTGGSTEAFF; DNA: TGTGCCAGCAGTTTATCCCAGACAGGGGGATCCACTGAAGCTTTCTTT
V: TRBV9; size: -; D: TRBD1; J: TRBJ2-1; CDR3: CASSAGTGFREQFF; DNA: TGTGCCAGCAGCGCCGGGACAGGGTTCCGTGAGCAGTTCTTC
V: TRBV18; size: -; D: -; J: TRBJ2-1; CDR3: CASSPGNEQFF; DNA: TGTGCCAGCTCACCAGGAAATGAGCAGTTCTTC
V: TRBV11-3; size: -; D: TRBD2; J: TRBJ2-2; CDR3: CASSLNAGATGELFF; DNA: TGTGCCAGCAGCTTAAACGCGGGAGCCACCGGGGAGCTGTTTTTT
V: TRBV4-3; size: -; D: TRBD1; J: TRBJ2-2; CDR3: CASSQDGTGDTGELFF; DNA: TGCGCCAGCAGCCAAGACGGGACAGGGGACACCGGGGAGCTGTTTTTT
V: TRBV25-1; size: -; D: -; J: TRBJ1-1; CDR3: CASSDGSGTEAFF; DNA: TGTGCCAGCAGTGACGGGTCGGGGACTGAAGCTTTCTTT
V: TRBV4-1; size: -; D: TRBD2; J: TRBJ2-3; CDR3: CASSQVTGLALDTQYF; DNA: TGCGCCAGCAGCCAAGTTACGGGACTAGCTTTGGATACGCAGTATTTT
V: TRBV28; size: -; D: -; J: TRBJ1-1; CDR3: CATRFSEAFF; DNA: TGTGCCACGCGATTTTCTGAAGCTTTCTTT
V: TRBV25-1; size: -; D: -; J: TRBJ2-1; CDR3: CASKYGLRASGQFF; DNA: TGTGCCAGCAAGTATGGGTTACGGGCCAGCGGGCAGTTCTTC
V: TRBV7-3; size: -; D: TRBD1; J: TRBJ1-2; CDR3: CASTQDPDRGENGYTF; DNA: TGTGCCAGCACCCAGGACCCCGACAGGGGCGAAAATGGCTACACCTTC
V: TRBV7-8; size: few; D: TRBD2; J: TRBJ2-3; CDR3: CASSFSGVDTQYF; DNA: TGTGCCAGCAGCTTTAGCGGGGTAGATACGCAGTATTTT
V: TRBV27; size: -; D: -; J: TRBJ2-1; CDR3: CASTIRGEQFF; DNA: TGTGCCAGCACCATAAGGGGGGAGCAGTTCTTC
V: TRBV5-4; size: -; D: TRBD1; J: TRBJ1-3; CDR3: CASSLRGESAGNTIYF; DNA: TGTGCCAGCAGCCTCAGGGGGGAATCCGCTGGAAACACCATATATTTT
V: TRBV18; size: -; D: -; J: TRBJ1-2; CDR3: CASSPPGDGYTF; DNA: TGTGCCAGCTCACCACCGGGGGATGGCTACACCTTC
V: TRBV19; size: -; D: TRBD1; J: TRBJ2-7; CDR3: CASSSGQGVAYEQYF; DNA: TGTGCCAGTAGTTCGGGACAGGGGGTAGCCTACGAGCAGTACTTC
V: TRBV29-1; size: -; D: -; J: TRBJ2-2; CDR3: CSASPGTPANTGELFF; DNA: TGCAGCGCCTCCCCCGGGACTCCCGCGAACACCGGGGAGCTGTTTTTT
V: TRBV30; size: few; D: -; J: TRBJ1-4; CDR3: CAWSASVNEKLFF; DNA: TGTGCCTGGAGTGCTTCAGTCAATGAAAAACTGTTTTTT
V: TRBV28; size: -; D: TRBD2; J: TRBJ2-1; CDR3: CASSFIGRTSGKNEQFF; DNA: TGTGCCAGCAGTTTCATAGGTAGGACTAGCGGGAAAAATGAGCAGTTCTTC
V: TRBV28; size: -; D: TRBD1; J: TRBJ2-7; CDR3: CASSLSRTGYEQYF; DNA: TGTGCCAGCAGTTTATCGCGGACAGGGTACGAGCAGTACTTC
V: TRBV15; size: -; D: TRBD1; J: TRBJ2-7; CDR3: CATSSTGQGGEQYF; DNA: TGTGCCACCAGCTCAACGGGACAGGGGGGCGAGCAGTACTTC
V: TRBV7-9; size: once; D: -; J: TRBJ2-1; CDR3: CASSLEQFF; DNA: TGTGCCAGCAGCTTAGAGCAGTTCTTC
V: TRBV5-6; size: few; D: -; J: TRBJ1-2; CDR3: CASSPDRNYGYTF; DNA: TGTGCCAGCAGTCCCGACAGAAACTATGGCTACACCTTC
V: TRBV30; size: -; D: TRBD1; J: TRBJ1-3; CDR3: CAWRKGTGFNTIYF; DNA: TGTGCCTGGAGGAAAGGGACAGGGTTTAACACCATATATTTT
V: TRBV29-1; size: -; D: -; J: TRBJ1-2; CDR3: CSVVLGGGGYTF; DNA: TGCAGCGTTGTGCTCGGGGGGGGTGGCTACACCTTC
V: TRBV7-9; size: once; D: TRBD1; J: TRBJ1-2; CDR3: CASSFAGGRHYGYTF; DNA: TGTGCCAGCAGCTTTGCAGGGGGACGACACTATGGCTACACCTTC
V: TRBV18; size: -; D: -; J: TRBJ1-1; CDR3: CASSPPALRGGTEAFF; DNA: TGTGCCAGCTCACCACCGGCTCTGAGGGGAGGGACTGAAGCTTTCTTT
V: TRBV30; size: -; D: -; J: TRBJ2-7; CDR3: CAWIRDGAYEQYF; DNA: TGTGCCTGGATCCGGGACGGAGCCTACGAGCAGTACTTC
V: TRBV7-2; size: -; D: -; J: TRBJ2-7; CDR3: CASSLGPGGSGTPGQYF; DNA: TGTGCCAGCAGCCTGGGGCCCGGGGGTAGCGGCACCCCTGGGCAGTACTTC
V: TRBV19; size: once; D: -; J: TRBJ2-2; CDR3: CASSIGGILTGELFF; DNA: TGTGCCAGTAGTATAGGTGGGATATTAACCGGGGAGCTGTTTTTT
V: TRBV19; size: -; D: TRBD1; J: TRBJ2-7; CDR3: CASSGQGTAYEQYF; DNA: TGTGCCAGTAGTGGACAGGGGACAGCCTACGAGCAGTACTTC
V: TRBV7-6; size: few; D: -; J: TRBJ1-4; CDR3: CASSPLGGGKLFF; DNA: TGTGCCAGCAGCCCCCTGGGGGGTGGAAAACTGTTTTTT
V: TRBV19; size: -; D: -; J: TRBJ1-1; CDR3: CASSTRTTQFMNTEAFF; DNA: TGTGCCAGTAGTACGCGGACAACACAATTCATGAACACTGAAGCTTTCTTT
V: TRBV19; size: -; D: -; J: TRBJ1-1; CDR3: CASSGQGVDTEAFF; DNA: TGTGCCAGTAGTGGGCAGGGCGTGGACACTGAAGCTTTCTTT
V: TRBV9; size: -; D: -; J: TRBJ2-7; CDR3: CASSVGGSYEQYF; DNA: TGTGCCAGCAGCGTAGGGGGGTCCTACGAGCAGTACTTC
V: TRBV6-6; size: -; D: -; J: TRBJ1-3; CDR3: CASRDGGNTIYF; DNA: TGTGCCAGCAGGGACGGAGGAAACACCATATATTTT
V: TRBV4-1; size: once; D: -; J: TRBJ1-1; CDR3: CASSLDLRGTEAFF; DNA: TGCGCCAGCAGCCTCGACTTAAGGGGGACTGAAGCTTTCTTT